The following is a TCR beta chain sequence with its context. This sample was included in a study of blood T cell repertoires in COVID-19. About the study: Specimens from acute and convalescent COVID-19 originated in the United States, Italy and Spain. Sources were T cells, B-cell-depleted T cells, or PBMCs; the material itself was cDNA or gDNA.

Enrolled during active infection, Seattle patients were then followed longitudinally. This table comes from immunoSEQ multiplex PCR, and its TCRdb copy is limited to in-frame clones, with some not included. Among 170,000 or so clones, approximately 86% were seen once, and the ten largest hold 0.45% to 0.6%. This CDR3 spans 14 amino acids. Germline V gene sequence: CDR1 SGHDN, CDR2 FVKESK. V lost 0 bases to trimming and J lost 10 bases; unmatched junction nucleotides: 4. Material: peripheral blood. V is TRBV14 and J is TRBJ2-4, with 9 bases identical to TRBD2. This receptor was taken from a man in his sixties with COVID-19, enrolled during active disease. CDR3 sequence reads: CASSQDRAGGIQYF. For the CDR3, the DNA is TGTGCCAGCAGCCAAGATCGGGCGGGGGGGATTCAGTACTTC.